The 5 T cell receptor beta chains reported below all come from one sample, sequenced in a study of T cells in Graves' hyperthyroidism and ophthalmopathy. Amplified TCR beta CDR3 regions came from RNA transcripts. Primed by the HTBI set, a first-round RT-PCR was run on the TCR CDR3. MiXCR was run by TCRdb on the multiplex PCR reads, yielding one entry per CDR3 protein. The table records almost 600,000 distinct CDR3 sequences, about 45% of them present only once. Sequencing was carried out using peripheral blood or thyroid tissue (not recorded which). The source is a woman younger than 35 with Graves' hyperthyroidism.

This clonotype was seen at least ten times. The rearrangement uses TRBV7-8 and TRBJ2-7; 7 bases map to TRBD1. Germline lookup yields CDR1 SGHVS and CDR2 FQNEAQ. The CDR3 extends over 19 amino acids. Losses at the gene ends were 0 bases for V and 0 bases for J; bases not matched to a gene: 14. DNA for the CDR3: TGTGCCAGCAGCTTAGCTACCGGGGCAGACAGGGCGGTCTCCTACGAGCAGTACTTC. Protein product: CASSLATGADRAVSYEQYF.

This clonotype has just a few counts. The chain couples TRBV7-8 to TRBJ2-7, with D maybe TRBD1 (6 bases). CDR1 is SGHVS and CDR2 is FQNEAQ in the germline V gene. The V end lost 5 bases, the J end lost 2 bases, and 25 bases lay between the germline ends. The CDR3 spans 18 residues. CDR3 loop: CASSVGGRYRETPYEQYF. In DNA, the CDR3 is TGTGCCAGCAGCGTTGGAGGCAGGTACAGGGAGACGCCCTACGAGCAGTACTTC.

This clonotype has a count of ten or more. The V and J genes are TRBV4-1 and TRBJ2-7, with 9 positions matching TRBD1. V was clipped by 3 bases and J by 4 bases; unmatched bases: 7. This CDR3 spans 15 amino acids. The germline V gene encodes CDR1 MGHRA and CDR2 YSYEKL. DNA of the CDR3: TGCGCCAGCAGCCAGCCCCGGGACAGGGTTTACGAGCAGTACTTC. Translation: CASSQPRDRVYEQYF.

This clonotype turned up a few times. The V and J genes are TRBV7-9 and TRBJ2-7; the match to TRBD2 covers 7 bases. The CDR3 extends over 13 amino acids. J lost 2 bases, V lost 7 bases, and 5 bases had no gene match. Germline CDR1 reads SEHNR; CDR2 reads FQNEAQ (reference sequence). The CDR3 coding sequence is TGTGCCAGCATAGAAGCGGGAACCTACGAGCAGTACTTC. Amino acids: CASIEAGTYEQYF.

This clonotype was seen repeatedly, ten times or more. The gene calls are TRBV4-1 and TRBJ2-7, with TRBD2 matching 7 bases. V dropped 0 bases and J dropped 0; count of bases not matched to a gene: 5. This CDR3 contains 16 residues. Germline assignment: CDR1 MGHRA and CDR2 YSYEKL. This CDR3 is CASSQDTGGVSYEQYF. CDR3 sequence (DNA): TGCGCCAGCAGCCAAGATACGGGAGGCGTCTCCTACGAGCAGTACTTC.